These 5 T cell receptor beta chains share one sample of origin, sequenced in a study of T-cell memory formation after mild COVID-19. TCRdb called the 5' RACE reads again in MiXCR, with one record for every CDR3 protein. The repertoire holds about 160,000 distinct CDR3 sequences, with roughly 31% as singletons. The specimen was PBMCs or a T cell subset sorted from them (not recorded which). The receptor set was obtained from an adult woman who had mild COVID-19 (a few samples of this study predate the infection). Cell type and time point are not known.

The chain carries TRBV29-1 and TRBJ2-7, with D perhaps assigned TRBD1 or TRBD2 (5 bases each). Trimming shortened V by 7 bases and J by 2 bases, and 15 bases separated the two germline ends. The CDR3 has 13 residues. Per the germline V gene, CDR1 is SQVTM and CDR2 is ANQGSEA. The CDR3 nucleotides are TGCAGCGGAGGGGACGGGATTACCTACGAGCAGTACTTC. Translation gives CSGGDGITYEQYF.

This clonotype was found a few times. The chain's CDR3 is CASSNLWGNRRTEAFF. Here the CDR3 DNA reads TGTGCCAGCAGCAACCTCTGGGGTAATCGACGCACTGAAGCTTTCTTT. This chain joins TRBV5-6 and TRBJ1-1; D is uncertain. The V gene's germline CDR1 is SGHDT and CDR2 YYEEEE. The CDR3 contains 16 residues. Trimming stripped 4 bases from V and 4 bases from J, with 20 bases between.

The CDR3 DNA reads TGTGCCAGCAGTCCCGATCGCCGCGGGGTGGGCGGCTACACCTTC. As protein: CASSPDRRGVGGYTF. The V gene is TRBV27, the J gene TRBJ1-2; D is uncertain. The CDR3 has 15 residues. In germline, CDR1 is MNHEY, CDR2 SMNVEV (reference sequence). V lost 5 bases and J 8 bases, leaving 21 bases between the germline ends.

This clonotype was recorded a few times. One junction end disagrees with the germline gene, perhaps due to a read error. This chain uses TRBV7-7 with TRBJ1-1, with a weak D call TRBD1 (6 bases). From germline, CDR1 is SSHAT and CDR2 FNYEAQ (reference sequence). This CDR3 region has 14 residues. CDR3 amino acids: CASTQTGTRTEAFF. Here the CDR3 DNA reads TGTGCTAGCACTCAGACCGGGACACGGACTGAAGCTTTCTTT.

This clonotype was seen more than once but under ten times. This sequence joins TRBV27 and TRBJ1-2; 9 bases map to TRBD1. Germline-derived CDR1 and CDR2 are MNHEY and SMNVEV (reference sequence). J lost 7 bases, V lost 3 bases, and 6 bases had no gene match. This CDR3 comprises 14 residues. The CDR3 spells CASSFTTGGSGYTF. In DNA form, the CDR3 reads TGTGCCAGCAGTTTTACCACAGGGGGCTCTGGCTACACCTTC.